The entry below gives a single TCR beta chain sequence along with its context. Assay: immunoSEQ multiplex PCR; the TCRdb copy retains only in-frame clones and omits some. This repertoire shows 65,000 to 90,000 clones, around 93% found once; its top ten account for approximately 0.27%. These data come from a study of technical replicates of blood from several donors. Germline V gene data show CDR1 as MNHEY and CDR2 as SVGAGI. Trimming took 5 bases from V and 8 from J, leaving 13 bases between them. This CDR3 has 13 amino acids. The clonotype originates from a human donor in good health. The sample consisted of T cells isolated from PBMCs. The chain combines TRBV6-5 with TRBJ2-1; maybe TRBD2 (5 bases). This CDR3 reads CASSDYSGYEQFF. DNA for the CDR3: TGTGCCAGCAGTGACTACTCGGGGTATGAGCAGTTCTTC.